This entry concerns a single T cell receptor beta chain. This sample is drawn from a study of blood T cells in healthy people across ages. Study overall: About one barcoded beta molecule per two T cells was the capture yield of template switching.

A J-beta primer mix and a sample-barcoded 5' primer were used in a second PCR of roughly 6 to 11 cycles. Template switching added a 12-random-nucleotide identifier to every cDNA molecule. All samples yielded 2.5 million or more CDR3-containing paired-end reads. TCRdb re-called the 5' RACE reads through MiXCR, storing one row per CDR3 protein. The data show about 640,000 distinct CDR3 sequences, roughly 50% seen once. Input material: blood. The sequence came from a man between 60 and 75 years old in good health.

Here the CDR3 DNA reads TGCGCCAGCAGCTTCCCGAGGGCGCCGGAACTGACTAGCGGGGGGCGAAACGCCGGGGAGCTGTTTTTT. Translating it yields CASSFPRAPELTSGGRNAGELFF. The chain uses TRBV5-1 and TRBJ2-2; 13 bases are a match to TRBD2. The CDR3 runs 23 residues. CDR1 is SGHRS, CDR2 YFSETQ, per germline. After removal of 2 bases from V and 6 bases from J, the junction contained 25 bases not matched to a gene. Together with reference TRBV5-1 and TRBJ2-2, the CDR3 gives the full variable domain: KAGVTQTPRYLIKTRGQQVTLSCSPISGHRSVSWYQQTPGQGLQFLFEYFSETQRNKGNFPGRFSGRQFSNSRSEMNVSTLELGDSALYLCASSFPRAPELTSGGRNAGELFFGEGSRLTVL.